This entry features one T cell receptor (beta chain) sequence. The antigen it binds to is not known. No base qualities exist here, and no much larger clone lies one base off it. Each donor gave one peripheral blood draw, about 110 mL on average, collected into heparinised tubes. Naive, central memory, regulatory and stem cell-like memory CD4+ T cells were sorted on a BD FACSAria II using a panel including CD45RO, CCR7, CD25, CD127, CD95 and CD27. Purity was above 98% for every sorted population. PBMCs were isolated right away by Lymphoprep density gradient centrifugation and were stained directly, without culture. To minimize batch effects, samples were stained and sorted in pairs, one healthy donor with one patient per experiment. This record comes from a study of beta chain features in type 1 diabetes (dated by TCRdb to 2017 to 2018). With respect to the entire study: No differences in mean age, gender distribution, total cell number or subset yield were found between patients and healthy donors. The study compared TCRB repertoires of sorted circulating CD4+ T cell subsets between recently diagnosed type 1 diabetes patients and matched healthy donors. A total of around 110,000,000 sorted cells were examined across all samples, and a strong correlation was observed between cell number per subset and RNA yield. Regulatory and stem cell-like memory subsets were obtained from only 8 patients and roughly 8 healthy donors, while naive and central memory subsets were obtained from all 30 or so donors. General conclusions and limits of the study: Because cDNA was sequenced instead of genomic DNA, activated cells with high expression could be over-represented, although the groups did not differ in activation or CD3 levels. Type 1 diabetes patients showed a moderate but significant shortening of TCRB CDR3 length in all four CD4+ subsets. Naive, central memory and regulatory TCRB repertoires appeared to be more similar among patients than among healthy donors. Because small numbers of individuals were included in the HLA sub-analyses, any influence of HLA type on TCRB rearrangement was left unresolved. Shorter templates might be favored by PCR, yet because patient and control samples were amplified and corrected together, any such skew would affect both groups equally. At VDJ recombination sites, patients with type 1 diabetes made fewer insertions and deleted more nucleotides, a pattern implying thymic rearrangement abnormalities.

The High Capacity cDNA Reverse Transcription Kit was used to reverse transcribe all of the isolated RNA, meaning that expressed TCRB transcripts were what got sequenced. Deep immunoSEQ sequencing was performed on naive, central memory and regulatory T cell samples, with an average of around 3.4 million total reads per sample. After sorted cells were lysed in RLT buffer, RNA was extracted with DNase-treated RNeasy Micro or Mini kits, with the choice depending on cell number. To prevent cross-contamination, every cell subset was processed on its own, while patient and healthy donor samples were processed together. TCRB sequences were amplified from cDNA with the immunoSEQ multiplex PCR, producing 87-bp fragments spanning the CDR3 region. Sequencing of the amplicons was performed on the Illumina HiSeq platform. In the paper's pipeline: Synthetic template baselines were used to correct PCR bias computationally, reads within Hamming distance 2 were collapsed, and singletons that could not be merged were discarded. Reads were aligned against IMGT so that V, D and J genes, CDR3 length and insertions or deletions at six rearrangement sites could be assigned. Within each subset, clonotype counts were normalized to the number of sorted cells before true diversity and Gini coefficients were calculated with the tcR R package. The overlap coefficient, calculated on TCRB nucleotide sequences, was used to quantify repertoire sharing. Out-of-frame TCRB sequences from naive cells were analyzed to stand in for the pre-selection repertoire. What TCRdb holds here is the immuneACCESS table cut down to in-frame rearrangements. Part of the clones is not present; checked against another copy, under half of the missing clones reflect an unresolved V gene, and the others are unexplained. The V and J calls and the clone size are those of that table, but D and trimming were determined from the DNA. This sample lists some 660,000 clones; 11% to 15% were detected once. The ten largest make up 0.04% of the sample.

This TCR was sampled from a man aged 18 to 29 with type 1 diabetes. Source material: naive CD4+ T cells from blood. What this sample's cell subset or site label stands for: true naive CD4+ T cells.

The CDR3 in this case is CASSADSSNQPQHF. The nucleotide sequence reads TGTGCCAGCAGCGCGGACAGCAGCAATCAGCCCCAGCATTTT. The receptor chain draws on TRBV5-4 and TRBJ1-5; the best D guess is TRBD1, with 6 bases matching. The CDR3 runs 14 residues from the cysteine to the phenylalanine. Only CDR3 DNA remains: 42 bases, in frame from the first base. A distance of 9 bases separates the germline ends of V and J, which lose 4 bases and 1 base respectively. CDR1 and CDR2 (SGHNT, YYREEE) derive from the germline V gene (reference sequence).